Following are 6 T cell receptor beta chains from one sample sequenced in a study of early T cells in non-severe SARS-CoV-2 infection. Via MiXCR, TCRdb re-called the 5' RACE reads, giving one row per CDR3 protein. The data contain tens of thousands of distinct CDR3 sequences, approximately 11% of them singletons. The sequencing sample was made of whole blood. The receptor set was obtained from an adult who was a healthcare worker with PCR-confirmed SARS-CoV-2 infection or an uninfected control (not recorded which).

This clonotype has a count of ten or more. The V and J genes are TRBV24-1 and TRBJ2-6, with D unresolved. Per germline, CDR1 KGHDR and CDR2 SFDVKD. V was cut by 4 bases and J by 1 base, with 10 bases left in between. The CDR3 totals 16 residues. The CDR3 region is CATSDPNSSGANVLTF. The CDR3 DNA sequence: TGTGCCACCAGTGACCCCAACAGTTCTGGGGCCAACGTCCTGACTTTC.

This clonotype has just a few counts. The chain recombines TRBV18 with TRBJ2-3, with D unresolved. The CDR3 spans 14 residues. CDR1 is KGHSH, CDR2 LQKENI, per germline. Trimming took off 0 bases at V and 2 bases at J, with 6 bases between the two ends. The CDR3 spells CASSPPSFTDTQYF. The CDR3 DNA reads TGTGCCAGCTCACCACCTAGCTTCACAGATACGCAGTATTTT.

This clonotype was detected only a few times. The chain joins TRBV9 to TRBJ1-2; no reliable D call. Looked up from germline, CDR1 is SGDLS and CDR2 is YYNGEE. V was clipped by 0 bases and J by 6 bases, with 9 bases between them. The CDR3 is made up of 13 amino acids. The CDR3 here is CASSVDGLNGYTF. DNA for the CDR3: TGTGCCAGCAGCGTAGACGGGCTTAATGGCTACACCTTC. Filled out from reference TRBV9 and TRBJ1-2, the complete variable domain reads DSGVTQTPKHLITATGQRVTLRCSPRSGDLSVYWYQQSLDQGLQFLIQYYNGEERAKGNILERFSAQQFPDLHSELNLSSLELGDSALYFCASSVDGLNGYTFGSGTRLTVV.

This clonotype was seen repeatedly, ten times or more. CDR3: CASSQGAYNEQFF. The DNA of the CDR3 is TGTGCCAGCAGCCAGGGGGCCTACAATGAGCAGTTCTTC. The chain joins TRBV7-6 to TRBJ2-1; 7 bases match TRBD1. The CDR3 is made up of 13 amino acids. CDR1 SGHVS and CDR2 FNYEAQ come from the germline V gene. V was pared by 5 bases and J by 2 bases, with 0 bases of the junction left unmatched.

This clonotype was seen a handful of times. V is TRBV7-2 and J is TRBJ2-5; 8 bases are shared with TRBD2. CDR1 is SGHTA, CDR2 FQGNSA, per germline. This CDR3 has 15 amino acids. V lost 9 bases and J lost 4; bases outside the gene matches: 13. The CDR3 DNA follows: TGTGCCAGTACCTGGGCAGGACTAGCTCTAGAGACCCAGTACTTC. Protein product: CASTWAGLALETQYF.

This clonotype turned up a few times. V is TRBV7-6 and J is TRBJ1-2; perhaps TRBD1 as D (6 bases). The CDR3 totals 15 residues. CDR1 SGHVS and CDR2 FNYEAQ come from the germline V gene. V was clipped by 5 bases and J by 4 bases, with 17 bases between them. The CDR3 protein is CASSQKGGGGYGYTF. DNA of the CDR3: TGTGCCAGCAGCCAAAAAGGGGGAGGAGGCTATGGCTACACCTTC.